This T cell receptor (beta chain) originates from a study of blood T cell repertoires in COVID-19 (TCRdb year 2020). About the investigation overall: Samples from collaborators originated in the United States, Italy and Spain and spanned both the acute and convalescent phases of COVID-19. The repertoires were made available in a free public database intended to serve as a resource for research on the immune response to SARS-CoV-2. Samples came from the ongoing ImmuneRACE study (first 160 participants) plus 1,254 subjects from 6 global collaborators. Deeply sampled blood TCRbeta repertoires from subjects exposed to, actively infected with, or recovered from COVID-19 were included in the dataset. The material from the prospective study consisted of cDNA or gDNA derived from T cells, B-cell-depleted T cells, or PBMCs. HLA class I and class II types, where available, came from metadata supplied by the sample provider rather than from assay-based typing. The sample metadata nearly always contained a de-identified subject ID, COVID-19 status, age in years and sex.

The immunoSEQ Assay, a bias-controlled multiplex PCR, was used to amplify TCRbeta CDR3 regions from genomic DNA. The authors processed their data as follows. The number of nucleated cells in each sample was estimated by amplification of reference gene primers within the assay. To quantify the absolute abundance of each unique TCRbeta CDR3 rearrangement, sequence reads were collapsed and filtered. For each sample, productive Simpson clonality was calculated by taking the square root of Simpson's diversity index across productive rearrangements. The table comes from immuneACCESS by way of TCRdb, which keeps in-frame sequences with V and J called. Part of the clones is missing from these tables; in studies checked, under half for an unresolved V gene and the rest for unknown reasons. V, J and clone size were drawn from that table, and D and trimming were deduced from the DNA. The sample table shows some 200,000 clones, and approximately 80% are seen once. The ten largest clones represent more than 8.5% of the sample.

Beyond this particular receptor, the publication reports: How much clinical and demographic metadata was included differed by source and by participant, and the metadata was provided uncurated.

In the prospective study, participants were 18 to 89 years old, resided in fewer than 25 geographic areas of the United States, and were enrolled through a virtual design. In the prospective study, cohorts were assigned on the basis of participant-reported clinical history obtained from a screening survey and a study questionnaire. In the prospective study, mobile phlebotomists collected whole blood, serum and a nasopharyngeal or oropharyngeal swab from each participant. Over a roughly two-month period, participants in the prospective study had the option of providing additional blood draws and questionnaires. Before DNA extraction, prospective study blood samples were shipped either frozen or at room temperature. In the case of this clone: Its antigen is currently not known. The input lacks base qualities; no much larger clone sits a single base away.

This TCR was recovered from a woman aged 50 to 60 with acute COVID-19. Sequenced: PBMCs or T cells enriched from blood (not recorded which).

The DNA sequence follows: TGTGCCAGCAGAACTACCGGGACAGGGTATGATTTCTTT. This yields the protein CASRTTGTGYDFF. The rearranged chain carries TRBV28 and TRBJ1-1; 9 bases in between match TRBD1. According to the germline V gene, CDR1 reads MDHEN and CDR2 reads SYDVKM. The CDR3 starts with the cysteine, ends with the phenylalanine, and has 13 residues. The entry retains the CDR3 DNA only, 39 bases that are in frame from base 1. Trimming takes 6 bases off V and 13 bases off J; junction bases not matched to a gene: 12.